This T cell receptor beta chain came from a study of T cell responses to AZD1222 COVID-19 vaccine. Study details: Second-dose schedules of about 4 or about 12 weeks were combined.

This clone was seen a single time. What it binds is unknown. Study-wide points: Reports indicate that nearly half of spike-specific TCRs are directed at unmutated variant regions. A rise in Spike-specific TCR breadth and depth followed two AZD1222 doses.

The germline V gene encodes CDR1 MNHEY and CDR2 SVGAGI. The CDR3 covers 12 residues. Trimming cost V 4 bases and J 15 bases; bases outside gene matches: 5. Here immunoSEQ multiplex PCR was the method, and the copy in TCRdb shows in-frame clones only, minus some. The sample shows 100,000 to 150,000 clones, over 90% of them seen only once. The chain joins TRBV6-5 to TRBJ1-6, with 8 nucleotides matching TRBD1. The origin of this receptor is an adult in good health. Sample: peripheral blood, taken on day 0 of AZD1222 vaccination. CDR3 loop: CASSSSGTGLHF. CDR3 nucleotides: TGTGCCAGCAGTTCCTCCGGGACAGGCCTCCACTTT.